This is a list of T cell receptor beta chains from one sample in a study of T cell responses to AZD1222 COVID-19 vaccine. Repertoires were generated with immunoSEQ multiplex PCR, while TCRdb's copy carries only in-frame clones and drops some. The sample contains about 260,000 clones, more than 85% of which appear only once. The sequencing used peripheral blood, collected on day 0 of AZD1222 vaccination. The receptors were sampled from an adult in good health. CDR3s include the opening cysteine and the closing phenylalanine or tryptophan. A D gene is named only where the DNA matches it firmly.

V gene,D gene,J gene,CDR3 DNA,CDR3 protein
TRBV4-2,TRBD1,TRBJ2-7,TGTGCCAGCAGCCAGCACCGGGACAGTTCCTACGAGCAGTACTTC,CASSQHRDSSYEQYF
TRBV7-8,NA,TRBJ1-1,TGTGCCAGCAGCCTCCAGGGGAACACTGAAGCTTTCTTT,CASSLQGNTEAFF
TRBV10-3,TRBD2,TRBJ2-7,TGTGCCATCAGTGAATCCGGGACTAGCGGGAATCTGTACTTC,CAISESGTSGNLYF
TRBV11-2,NA,TRBJ2-3,TGTGCCAGCAGCTCGGGGGACGCCCGGACTCCTAGCACAGATACGCAGTATTTT,CASSSGDARTPSTDTQYF
TRBV24-1,TRBD1,TRBJ1-5,TGTGCCACCAGTGGTAGGGACAGAGTGGGCAATCAGCCCCAGCATTTT,CATSGRDRVGNQPQHF
TRBV11-2,NA,TRBJ1-1,TGTGCCAGCAGCTCACCGGACCGGTCGGGGACTGAAGCTTTCTTT,CASSSPDRSGTEAFF
TRBV6-5,NA,TRBJ1-2,TGTGCCAGCAGCCTCTCCCAGGGAATCTATGGCTACACCTTC,CASSLSQGIYGYTF
TRBV5-1,NA,TRBJ2-2,TGCGCCAGCAGCTTAACGCAGGGGGCGGCTAGCGGGATACCCGGGGAGCTGTTTTTT,CASSLTQGAASGIPGELFF
TRBV7-2,TRBD1,TRBJ2-1,TGTGCCAGCAGCTCGGACAGGGGGACGCACAATGAGCAGTTCTTC,CASSSDRGTHNEQFF
TRBV7-3,NA,TRBJ2-3,TGTGCCAGCAGCTTAGTGGTGACAGATACGCAGTATTTT,CASSLVVTDTQYF
TRBV18,NA,TRBJ1-1,TGTGCCAGCTCACCAGGGTTTGGGGGACCGAACACTGAAGCTTTCTTT,CASSPGFGGPNTEAFF